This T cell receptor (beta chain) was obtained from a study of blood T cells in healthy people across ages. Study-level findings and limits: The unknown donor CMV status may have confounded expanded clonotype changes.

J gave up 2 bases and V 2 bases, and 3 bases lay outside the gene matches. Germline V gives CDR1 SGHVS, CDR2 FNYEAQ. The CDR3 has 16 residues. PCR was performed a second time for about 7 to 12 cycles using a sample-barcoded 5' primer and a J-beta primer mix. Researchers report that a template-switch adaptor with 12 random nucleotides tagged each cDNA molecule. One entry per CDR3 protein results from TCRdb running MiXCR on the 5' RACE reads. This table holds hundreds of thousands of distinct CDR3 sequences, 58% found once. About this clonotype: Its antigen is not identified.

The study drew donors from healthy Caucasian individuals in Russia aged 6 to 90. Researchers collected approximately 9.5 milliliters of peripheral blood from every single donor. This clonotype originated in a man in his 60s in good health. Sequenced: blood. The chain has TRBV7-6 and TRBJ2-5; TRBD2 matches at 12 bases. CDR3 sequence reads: CASSLTSGGQQETQYF. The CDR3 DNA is TGTGCCAGCAGCTTAACTAGCGGGGGGCAACAAGAGACCCAGTACTTC. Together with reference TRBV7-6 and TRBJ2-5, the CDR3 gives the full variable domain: GAGVSQSPRYKVTKRGQDVALRCDPISGHVSLYWYRQALGQGPEFLTYFNYEAQQDKSGLPNDRFSAERPEGSISTLTIQRTEQRDSAMYRCASSLTSGGQQETQYFGPGTRLLVL.